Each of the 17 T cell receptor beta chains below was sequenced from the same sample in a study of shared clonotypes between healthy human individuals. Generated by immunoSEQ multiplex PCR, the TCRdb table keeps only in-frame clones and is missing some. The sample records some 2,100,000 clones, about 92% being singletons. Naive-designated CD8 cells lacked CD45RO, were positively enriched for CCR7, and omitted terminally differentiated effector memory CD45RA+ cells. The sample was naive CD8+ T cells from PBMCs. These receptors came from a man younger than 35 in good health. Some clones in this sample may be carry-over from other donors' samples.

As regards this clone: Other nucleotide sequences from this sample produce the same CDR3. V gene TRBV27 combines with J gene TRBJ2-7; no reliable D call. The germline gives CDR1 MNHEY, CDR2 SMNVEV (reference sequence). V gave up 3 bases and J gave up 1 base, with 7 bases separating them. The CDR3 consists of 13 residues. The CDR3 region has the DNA TGTGCCAGCAGTTTGGGCCAGTCCTACGAGCAGTACTTC. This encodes CASSLGQSYEQYF.

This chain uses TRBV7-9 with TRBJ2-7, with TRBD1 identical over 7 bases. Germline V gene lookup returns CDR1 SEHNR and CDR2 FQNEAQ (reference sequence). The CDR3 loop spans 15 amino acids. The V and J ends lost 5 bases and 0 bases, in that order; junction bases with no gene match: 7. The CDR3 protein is CASSNIQGSSYEQYF. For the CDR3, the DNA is TGTGCCAGCAGCAACATACAGGGGAGCTCCTACGAGCAGTACTTC.

The CDR3 loop is CASSVFQRDVNEQFF. DNA of the CDR3: TGTGCCAGCAGCGTATTCCAGCGGGACGTCAATGAGCAGTTCTTC. V and J are TRBV9 and TRBJ2-1, with 7 bases aligning to TRBD2. The CDR3 runs to 15 residues. J lost 6 bases, V lost 1 base, and 7 bases had no gene match. Per the germline V gene, CDR1 is SGDLS and CDR2 is YYNGEE.

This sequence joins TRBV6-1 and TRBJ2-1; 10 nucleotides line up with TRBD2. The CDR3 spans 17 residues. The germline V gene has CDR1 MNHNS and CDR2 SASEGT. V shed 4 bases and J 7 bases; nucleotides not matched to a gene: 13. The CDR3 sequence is CASSGPSGRRLGNEQFF. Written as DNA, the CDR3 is TGTGCCAGCAGTGGCCCTAGCGGGAGAAGGTTGGGTAATGAGCAGTTCTTC.

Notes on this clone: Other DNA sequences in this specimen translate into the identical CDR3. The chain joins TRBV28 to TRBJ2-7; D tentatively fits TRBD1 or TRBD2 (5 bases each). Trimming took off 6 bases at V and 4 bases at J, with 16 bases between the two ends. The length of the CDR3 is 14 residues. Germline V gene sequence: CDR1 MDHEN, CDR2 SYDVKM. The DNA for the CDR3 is TGTGCCAGCAGCCCGACCGGGACGGGATACGAGCAGTACTTC. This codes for CASSPTGTGYEQYF.

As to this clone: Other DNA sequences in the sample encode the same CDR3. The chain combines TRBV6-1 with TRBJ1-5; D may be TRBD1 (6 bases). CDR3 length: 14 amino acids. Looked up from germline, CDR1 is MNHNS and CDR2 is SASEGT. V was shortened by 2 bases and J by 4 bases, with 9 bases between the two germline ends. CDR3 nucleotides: TGTGCCAGCAGTGAAACAGGGAGGAATCAGCCCCAGCATTTT. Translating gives CASSETGRNQPQHF.

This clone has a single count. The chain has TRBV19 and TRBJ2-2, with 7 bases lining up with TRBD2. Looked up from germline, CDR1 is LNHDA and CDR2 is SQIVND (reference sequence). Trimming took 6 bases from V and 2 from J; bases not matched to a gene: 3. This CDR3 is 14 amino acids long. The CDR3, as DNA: TGTGCCAGTAGGACTAGCTTCAACACCGGGGAGCTGTTTTTT. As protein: CASRTSFNTGELFF.

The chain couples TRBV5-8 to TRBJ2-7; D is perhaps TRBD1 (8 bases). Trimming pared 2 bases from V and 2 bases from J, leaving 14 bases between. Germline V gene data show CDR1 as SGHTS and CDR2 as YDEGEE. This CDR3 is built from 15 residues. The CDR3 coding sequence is TGTGCCAGCAGCTTCCGAACAGGGGGGGCCTACGAGCAGTACTTC. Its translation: CASSFRTGGAYEQYF.

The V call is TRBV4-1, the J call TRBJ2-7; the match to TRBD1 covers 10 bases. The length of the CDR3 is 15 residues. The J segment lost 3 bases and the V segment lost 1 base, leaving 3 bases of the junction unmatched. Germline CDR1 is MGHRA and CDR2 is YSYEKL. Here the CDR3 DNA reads TGCGCCAGCAGCCAAGTCGGGACAGGGGACTACGAGCAGTACTTC. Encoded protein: CASSQVGTGDYEQYF.

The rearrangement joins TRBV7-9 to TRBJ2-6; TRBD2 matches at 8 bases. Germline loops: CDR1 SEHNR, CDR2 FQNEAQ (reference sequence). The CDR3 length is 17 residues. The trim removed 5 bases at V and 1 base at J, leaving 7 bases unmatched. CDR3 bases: TGTGCCAGCAGCCAGCGGGAGAGCCGGTCTGGGGCCAACGTCCTGACTTTC. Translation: CASSQRESRSGANVLTF.

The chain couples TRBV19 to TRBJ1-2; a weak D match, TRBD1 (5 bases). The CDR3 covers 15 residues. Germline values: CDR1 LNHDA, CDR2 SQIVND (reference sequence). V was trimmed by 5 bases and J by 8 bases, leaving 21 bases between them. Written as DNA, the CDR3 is TGTGCCAGTAGTCCCGGAGGGGAACTTGTGGGAGGCTACACCTTC. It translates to CASSPGGELVGGYTF.

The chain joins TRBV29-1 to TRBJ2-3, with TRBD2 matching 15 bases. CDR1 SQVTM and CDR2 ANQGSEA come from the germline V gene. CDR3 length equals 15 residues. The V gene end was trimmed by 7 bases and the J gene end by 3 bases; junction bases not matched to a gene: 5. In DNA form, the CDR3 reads TGCAGCGCCCGCGGGACTAGCGGGAGGACAGATACGCAGTATTTT. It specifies CSARGTSGRTDTQYF.

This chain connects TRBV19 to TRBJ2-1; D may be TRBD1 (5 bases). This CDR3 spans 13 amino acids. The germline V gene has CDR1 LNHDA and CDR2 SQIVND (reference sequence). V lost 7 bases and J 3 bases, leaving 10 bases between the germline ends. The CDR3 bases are TGTGCCAGTACCCCGACAGACTACAATGAGCAGTTCTTC. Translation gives CASTPTDYNEQFF.

DNA of the CDR3: TGTGCCAGCAGTTTATCTGGGCAGGGGGCGCAGCCCCAGCATTTT. Translated, it gives CASSLSGQGAQPQHF. The chain recombines TRBV27 with TRBJ1-5, with 8 bases identical to TRBD1. CDR3 length: 15 amino acids. The germline gives CDR1 MNHEY, CDR2 SMNVEV (reference sequence). J was trimmed by 7 bases and V by 0 bases; bases with no gene match: 5.

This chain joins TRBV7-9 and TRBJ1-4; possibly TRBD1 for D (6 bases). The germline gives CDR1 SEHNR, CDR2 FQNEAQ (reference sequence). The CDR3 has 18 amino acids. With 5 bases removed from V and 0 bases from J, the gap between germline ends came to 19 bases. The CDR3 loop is CASSPTRDTYATNEKLFF. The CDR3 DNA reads TGTGCCAGCAGCCCGACCCGGGACACTTATGCAACTAATGAAAAACTGTTTTTT.

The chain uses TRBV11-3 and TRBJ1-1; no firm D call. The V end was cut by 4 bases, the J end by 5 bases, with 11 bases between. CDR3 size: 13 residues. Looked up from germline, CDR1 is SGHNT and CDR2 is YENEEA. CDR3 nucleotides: TGTGCCAGCAGCTCCTCTTTCGGTACTGAAGCTTTCTTT. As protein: CASSSSFGTEAFF.

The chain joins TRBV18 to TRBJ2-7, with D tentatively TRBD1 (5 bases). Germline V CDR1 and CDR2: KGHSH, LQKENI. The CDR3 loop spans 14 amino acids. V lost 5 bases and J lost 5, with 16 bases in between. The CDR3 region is CASSLTELLHEQYF. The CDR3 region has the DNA TGTGCCAGCTCATTGACAGAGCTGCTTCACGAGCAGTACTTC. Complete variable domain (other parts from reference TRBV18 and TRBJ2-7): NAGVMQNPRHLVRRRGQEARLRCSPMKGHSHVYWYRQLPEEGLKFMVYLQKENIIDESGMPKERFSAEFPKEGPSILRIQQVVRGDSAAYFCASSLTELLHEQYFGPGTRLTVT.